What follows is one TCR beta chain and its context. The antigen is undetermined. The CDR3 runs to 17 residues. CDR1 is SEHNR, CDR2 FQNEAQ, per germline (reference sequence). V gave up 0 bases and J gave up 0 bases; unmatched junction bases: 4. These data belong to a study of vaccination and CD4 T cells after COVID-19. The assay that was used to sequence DNA from cultured CD4+ T cells was the Oncomine TCR Beta short-read assay. Via MiXCR, TCRdb re-called the PCR reads, giving one row per CDR3 protein. The data contain roughly 10,000 distinct CDR3 sequences, under 70% of them singletons. Noted treatment: approximately nine-day PBMC culture with coronavirus spike peptide pools or control peptides (ViraFEST assay).

This receptor was taken from a human donor who had recovered from COVID-19. The sample was CD4+ T cells from blood, cultured in vitro. The chain has TRBV7-9 and TRBJ1-4; 7 nucleotides agree with TRBD1. In DNA form, the CDR3 reads TGTGCCAGCAGCTTAGCGGCAGGGACAGCAACTAATGAAAAACTGTTTTTT. Translated, it gives CASSLAAGTATNEKLFF. Using reference TRBV7-9 and TRBJ1-4 for the parts outside the CDR3, the full variable domain is DTGVSQNPRHKITKRGQNVTFRCDPISEHNRLYWYRQTLGQGPEFLTYFQNEAQLEKSRLLSDRFSAERPKGSFSTLEIQRTEQGDSAMYLCASSLAAGTATNEKLFFGSGTQLSVL.